This T cell receptor beta chain was found in a study of identical twins. A single record per CDR3 protein comes from TCRdb applying MiXCR to the 5' RACE reads. The sample carries approximately 1.8 million distinct CDR3 sequences, about 32% recorded once. The donor group consisted entirely of healthy Caucasians. Findings and limits, study-wide: For cord blood, abundant beta clonotypes had fewer insertions, unlike memory repertoires, which showed none. Out-of-frame TCR alpha sharing observed in monozygotic twins exceeded model estimates.

The table lists this clonotype with a few counts. Its antigen is unidentified. This CDR3 comprises 16 residues. Germline V gives CDR1 MNHEY, CDR2 SVGAGI. V trimming: 5 bases; J trimming: 2 bases; junction bases outside the gene matches: 11. Sequencing used cord blood. The chain combines TRBV6-5 with TRBJ2-7; 8 bases fit TRBD2. This sequence originates from a newborn girl in good health. The CDR3 loop reads CASSPSPLAATYEQYF. CDR3 coding DNA: TGTGCCAGCAGTCCTTCTCCACTAGCGGCCACCTACGAGCAGTACTTC.